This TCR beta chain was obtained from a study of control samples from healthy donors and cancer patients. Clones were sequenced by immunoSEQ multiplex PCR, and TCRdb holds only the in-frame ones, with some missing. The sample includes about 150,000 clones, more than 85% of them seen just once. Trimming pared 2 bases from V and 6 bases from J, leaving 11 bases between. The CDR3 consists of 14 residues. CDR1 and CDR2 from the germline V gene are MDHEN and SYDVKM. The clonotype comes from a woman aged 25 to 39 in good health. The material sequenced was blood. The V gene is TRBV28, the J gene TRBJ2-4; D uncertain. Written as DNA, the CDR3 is TGTGCCAGCAGTTTAGGACCCGTCGGAAACATTCAGTACTTC. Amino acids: CASSLGPVGNIQYF.